The 12 T cell receptor beta chains below come from one sample, sequenced in a study of T cell changes during pregnancy in multiple sclerosis. The assay was immunoSEQ multiplex PCR, and TCRdb's table has in-frame clones only and misses some. The table lists just over 20,000 clones, about 87% of them singletons, with 5% to 6% in the top ten. The specimen comprised CD8+ T cells from peripheral blood mononuclear cells, sampled in the second trimester of pregnancy. Receptor source: a female donor in good health, enrolled as a control in a pregnancy study.

The rearrangement joins TRBV4-1 to TRBJ2-5; TRBD1 matches 8 bases. CDR3 length equals 17 residues. V trimming: 3 bases; J trimming: 1 base; junction bases outside the gene matches: 10. Germline V gene lookup returns CDR1 MGHRA and CDR2 YSYEKL. The CDR3 DNA reads TGCGCCAGCAGCCATGGACAGGGTAGAGGGGCCCAAGAGACCCAGTACTTC. Its protein product is CASSHGQGRGAQETQYF.

J is TRBJ2-3 and V is TRBV4-1; perhaps TRBD1 as D (6 bases). Germline CDR1 MGHRA, CDR2 YSYEKL. This CDR3 comprises 13 residues. V lost 0 bases and J 6 bases, leaving 7 bases between the germline ends. The CDR3 is CASSQDTGDTQYF. CDR3 DNA: TGCGCCAGCAGCCAAGATACAGGGGATACGCAGTATTTT.

Details on this clone: An end of the junction does not agree with germline; a read error may underlie this. Other DNA sequences in the same sample also yield this CDR3. This chain joins TRBV11-2 and TRBJ2-7; D possibly corresponds to TRBD2 (6 bases). The CDR3 runs to 16 residues. Germline V gives CDR1 SGHAT, CDR2 FQNNGV. CDR3 DNA: TGCGCCAGCAGCTTGGGTCCGGGAGTTTTATGGGACGAGCAGTACTTC. As protein: CASSLGPGVLWDEQYF.

V is TRBV4-2 and J is TRBJ2-2; tentative D call: TRBD2 (5 bases). Trimming took off 0 bases at V and 7 bases at J, with 12 bases between the two ends. CDR1 LGHNA and CDR2 YNFKEQ come from the germline V gene. The CDR3 contains 15 residues. The CDR3 region has the DNA TGTGCCAGCAGCCAAGAAGAGGGATCCATCGGGGAGCTGTTTTTT. It specifies CASSQEEGSIGELFF.

This chain links TRBV2 with TRBJ2-5, with 8 bases fitting TRBD1. The CDR3 sequence is 14 residues long. V dropped 3 bases and J dropped 5; count of bases not matched to a gene: 5. The V gene's germline CDR1 is SNHLY and CDR2 FYNNEI. The CDR3 is CASSETGEGETQYF. CDR3 nucleotides: TGTGCCAGCAGTGAGACAGGGGAAGGGGAGACCCAGTACTTC.

The chain joins TRBV30 to TRBJ1-2; possibly TRBD1 for D (5 bases). This CDR3 is built from 13 residues. Trimming removed 2 bases from V and 4 bases from J, with 11 bases in between. The germline V gene encodes CDR1 GTSNPN and CDR2 SVGIG (reference sequence). The CDR3 nucleotides are TGTGCCTGGAGTTCTGGGGCTAGCTATGGCTACACCTTC. This gives the protein CAWSSGASYGYTF.

The chain combines TRBV27 with TRBJ2-1; 15 bases match TRBD2. The germline V gene has CDR1 MNHEY and CDR2 SMNVEV (reference sequence). V lost 7 bases to trimming and J lost 6 bases; unmatched junction nucleotides: 13. There are 18 residues in the CDR3. The DNA for the CDR3 is TGTGCCAGCACCCCTCTGGGGGGGACTAGCGGGAGGCTCAATGAGCAGTTCTTC. It codes for CASTPLGGTSGRLNEQFF.

The chain combines TRBV11-2 with TRBJ2-5, with 9 bases matching TRBD1. The CDR3 is 17 residues long. V lost 0 bases to trimming and J lost 4 bases; unmatched junction nucleotides: 9. Germline CDR1 SGHAT, CDR2 FQNNGV. The CDR3 DNA is TGTGCCAGCAGCTTAGAGTGGGGGGGACAGGGCACAGAGACCCAGTACTTC. As protein: CASSLEWGGQGTETQYF.

The chain links TRBV11-2 to TRBJ1-4; D gene uncertain. The CDR3 runs 16 residues. The germline V gene encodes CDR1 SGHAT and CDR2 FQNNGV. The ends were cut back, 5 bases at V and 3 bases at J, with 16 bases in the middle. The CDR3 bases are TGTGCCAGCAGCCCCCCTTCGAGGCGACCTAATGAAAAACTGTTTTTT. It translates to CASSPPSRRPNEKLFF. Variable domain in full (rest from reference TRBV11-2 and TRBJ1-4): EAGVAQSPRYKIIEKRQSVAFWCNPISGHATLYWYQQILGQGPKLLIQFQNNGVVDDSQLPKDRFSAERLKGVDSTLKIQPAKLEDSAVYLCASSPPSRRPNEKLFFGSGTQLSVL.

This chain links TRBV5-6 with TRBJ2-7; possible D gene TRBD1, 6 bases. This CDR3 is 13 amino acids long. Trimming left V 4 bases short and J 3 bases short, with 11 bases between. From germline, CDR1 is SGHDT and CDR2 YYEEEE. The CDR3 sequence is CASSAGQIYEQYF. The CDR3 DNA sequence: TGTGCCAGCAGCGCCGGACAGATCTACGAGCAGTACTTC.

The sample holds a few counts of this clone. The gene calls are TRBV6-4 and TRBJ2-2; tentative D call: TRBD1 (6 bases). The CDR3 is made up of 15 amino acids. Germline CDR1 reads MRHNA; CDR2 reads SNTAGT. V was clipped by 0 bases and J by 7 bases, with 12 bases between them. Here the CDR3 DNA reads TGTGCCAGCAGTGACTCCGAGGGGGAAGGCGGGGAGCTGTTTTTT. Amino acid sequence: CASSDSEGEGGELFF.

The chain has TRBV4-1 and TRBJ1-1; D perhaps matches TRBD1 (5 bases). Trimming pared 4 bases from V and 0 bases from J, leaving 15 bases between. This CDR3 spans 16 amino acids. Looked up from germline, CDR1 is MGHRA and CDR2 is YSYEKL. CDR3 in amino acids: CASSPSGQPLNTEAFF. CDR3 nucleotides: TGCGCCAGCAGCCCGTCAGGGCAACCTCTGAACACTGAAGCTTTCTTT.